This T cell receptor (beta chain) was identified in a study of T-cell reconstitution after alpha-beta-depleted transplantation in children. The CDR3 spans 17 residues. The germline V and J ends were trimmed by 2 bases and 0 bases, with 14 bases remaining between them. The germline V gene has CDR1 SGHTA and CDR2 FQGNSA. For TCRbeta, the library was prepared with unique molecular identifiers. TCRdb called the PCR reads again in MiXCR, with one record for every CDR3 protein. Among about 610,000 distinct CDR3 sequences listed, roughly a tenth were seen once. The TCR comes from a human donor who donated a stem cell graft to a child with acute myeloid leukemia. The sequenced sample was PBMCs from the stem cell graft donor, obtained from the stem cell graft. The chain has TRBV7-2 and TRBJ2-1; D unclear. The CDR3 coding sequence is TGTGCCAGCAGCTTATTATCGCGCCTAAGCTCCTACAATGAGCAGTTCTTC. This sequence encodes CASSLLSRLSSYNEQFF.